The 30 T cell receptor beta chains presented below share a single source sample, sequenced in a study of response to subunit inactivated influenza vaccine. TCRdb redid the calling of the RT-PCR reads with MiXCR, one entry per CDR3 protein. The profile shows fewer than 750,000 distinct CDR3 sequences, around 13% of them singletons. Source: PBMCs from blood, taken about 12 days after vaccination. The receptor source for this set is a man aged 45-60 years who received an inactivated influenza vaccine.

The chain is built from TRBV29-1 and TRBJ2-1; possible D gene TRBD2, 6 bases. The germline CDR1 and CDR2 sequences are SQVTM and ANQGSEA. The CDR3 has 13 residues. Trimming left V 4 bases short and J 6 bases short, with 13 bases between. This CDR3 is CSVVSGRSNEQFF. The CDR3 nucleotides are TGCAGCGTTGTGAGCGGGCGCAGCAATGAGCAGTTCTTC.

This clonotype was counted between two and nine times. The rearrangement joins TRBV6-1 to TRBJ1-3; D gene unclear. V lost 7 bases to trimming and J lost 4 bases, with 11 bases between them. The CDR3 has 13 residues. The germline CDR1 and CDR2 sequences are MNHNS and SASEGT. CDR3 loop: CASTQLGGNTIYF. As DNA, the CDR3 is TGTGCCAGCACGCAACTTGGAGGAAACACCATATATTTT.

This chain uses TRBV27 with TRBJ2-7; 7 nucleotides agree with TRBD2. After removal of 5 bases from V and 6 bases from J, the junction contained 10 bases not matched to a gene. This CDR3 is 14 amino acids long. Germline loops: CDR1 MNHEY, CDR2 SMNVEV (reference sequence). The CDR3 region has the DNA TGTGCCAGCAGTAGAGCGGGATACGCAGCCGAGCAGTACTTC. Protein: CASSRAGYAAEQYF.

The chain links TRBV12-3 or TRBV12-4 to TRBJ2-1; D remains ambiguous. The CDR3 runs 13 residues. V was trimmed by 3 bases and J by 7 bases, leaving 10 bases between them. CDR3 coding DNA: TGTGCCAGCAGTTTTGGCGCTAGAAATGAGCAGTTCTTC. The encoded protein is CASSFGARNEQFF.

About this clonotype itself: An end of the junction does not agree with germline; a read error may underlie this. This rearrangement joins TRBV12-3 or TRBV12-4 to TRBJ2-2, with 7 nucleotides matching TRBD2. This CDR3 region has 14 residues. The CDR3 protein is CASREGTNTGELFF. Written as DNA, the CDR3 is TGTGCTAGCAGGGAGGGTACGAACACCGGGGAGCTGTTTTTT.

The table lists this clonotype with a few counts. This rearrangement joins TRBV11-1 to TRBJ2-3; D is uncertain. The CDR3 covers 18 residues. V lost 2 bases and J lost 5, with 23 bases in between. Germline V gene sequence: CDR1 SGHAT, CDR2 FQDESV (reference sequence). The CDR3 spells CASSLPLMRHLFGDTQYF. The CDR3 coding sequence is TGTGCCAGCAGCTTACCGCTAATGAGACACCTCTTTGGAGATACGCAGTATTTT.

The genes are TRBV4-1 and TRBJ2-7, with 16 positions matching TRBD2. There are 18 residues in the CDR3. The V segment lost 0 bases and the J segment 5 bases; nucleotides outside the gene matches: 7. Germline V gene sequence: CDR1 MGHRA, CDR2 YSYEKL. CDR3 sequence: CASSQEGLAGGPRDEQYF. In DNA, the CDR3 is TGCGCCAGCAGCCAAGAGGGACTAGCGGGAGGGCCTCGCGACGAGCAGTACTTC.

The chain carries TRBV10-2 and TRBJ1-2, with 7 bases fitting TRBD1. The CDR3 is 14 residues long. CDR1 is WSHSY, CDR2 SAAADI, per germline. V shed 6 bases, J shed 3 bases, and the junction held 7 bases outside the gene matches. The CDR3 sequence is CASRMDRNDYGYTF. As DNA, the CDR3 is TGCGCCAGCAGGATGGACAGGAATGACTATGGCTACACCTTC.

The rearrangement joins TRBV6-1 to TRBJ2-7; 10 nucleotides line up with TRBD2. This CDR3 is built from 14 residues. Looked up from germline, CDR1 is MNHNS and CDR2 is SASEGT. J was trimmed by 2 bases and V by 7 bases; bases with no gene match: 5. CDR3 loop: CASKGAGGPYEQYF. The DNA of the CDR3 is TGTGCCAGCAAAGGAGCGGGAGGGCCCTACGAGCAGTACTTC.

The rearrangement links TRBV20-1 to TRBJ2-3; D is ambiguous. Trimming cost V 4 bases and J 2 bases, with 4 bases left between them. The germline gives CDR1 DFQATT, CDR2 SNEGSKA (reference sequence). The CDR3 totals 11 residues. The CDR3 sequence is CSAIATDTQYF. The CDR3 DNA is TGCAGTGCTATCGCCACAGATACGCAGTATTTT.

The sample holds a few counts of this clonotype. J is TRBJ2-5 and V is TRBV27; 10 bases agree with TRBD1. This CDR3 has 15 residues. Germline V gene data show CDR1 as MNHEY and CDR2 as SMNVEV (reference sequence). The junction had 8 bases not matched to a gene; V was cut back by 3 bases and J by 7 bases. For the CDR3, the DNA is TGTGCCAGCAGTTTGAGACAGGGGGCTCCAGGGACCCAGTACTTC. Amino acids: CASSLRQGAPGTQYF.

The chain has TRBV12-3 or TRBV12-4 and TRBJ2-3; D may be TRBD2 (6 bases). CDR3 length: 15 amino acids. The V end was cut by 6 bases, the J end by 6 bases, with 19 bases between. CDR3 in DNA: TGTGCCAGCAGACAAACCCCACTAGCATTGGATACGCAGTATTTT. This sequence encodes CASRQTPLALDTQYF.

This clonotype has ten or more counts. CDR3 amino acids: CATSPRTETNEKLFF. In DNA form, the CDR3 reads TGTGCCACCAGCCCCCGGACAGAAACTAATGAAAAACTGTTTTTT. J is TRBJ1-4 and V is TRBV15; the D gene is possibly TRBD1 (6 bases). CDR3 size: 15 residues. CDR1 and CDR2 (germline): LNHNV, YYDKDF (reference sequence). With 5 bases removed from V and 1 base from J, the gap between germline ends came to 11 bases.

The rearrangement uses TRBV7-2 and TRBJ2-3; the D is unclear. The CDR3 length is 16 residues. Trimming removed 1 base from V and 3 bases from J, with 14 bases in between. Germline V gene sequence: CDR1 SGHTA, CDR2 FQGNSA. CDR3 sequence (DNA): TGTGCCAGCAGCTTAGACGCTAGGCCAAGTACAGATACGCAGTATTTT. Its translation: CASSLDARPSTDTQYF. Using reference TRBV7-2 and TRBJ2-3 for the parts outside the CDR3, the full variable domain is GAGVSQSPSNKVTEKGKDVELRCDPISGHTALYWYRQSLGQGLEFLIYFQGNSAPDKSGLPSDRFSAERTGGSVSTLTIQRTQQEDSAVYLCASSLDARPSTDTQYFGPGTRLTVL.

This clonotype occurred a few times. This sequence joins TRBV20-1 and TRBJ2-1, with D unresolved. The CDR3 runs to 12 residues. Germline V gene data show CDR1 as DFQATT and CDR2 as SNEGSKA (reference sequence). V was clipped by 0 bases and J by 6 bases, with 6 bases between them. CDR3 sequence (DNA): TGCAGTGCTAGAGATCCAGTCAATGAGCAGTTCTTC. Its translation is CSARDPVNEQFF.

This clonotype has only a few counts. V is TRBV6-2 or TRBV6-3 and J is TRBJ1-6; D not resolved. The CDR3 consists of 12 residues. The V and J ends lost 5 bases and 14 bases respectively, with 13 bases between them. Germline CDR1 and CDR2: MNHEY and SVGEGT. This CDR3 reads CASSTDPLTLHF. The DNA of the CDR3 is TGTGCCAGCAGTACTGACCCGTTGACCCTCCACTTT.

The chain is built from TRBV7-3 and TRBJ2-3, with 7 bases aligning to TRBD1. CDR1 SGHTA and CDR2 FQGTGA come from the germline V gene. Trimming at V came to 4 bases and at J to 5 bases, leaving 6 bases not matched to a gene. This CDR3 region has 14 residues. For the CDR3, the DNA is TGTGCCAGCAGCTCGGGGTCAGGGGGAGATACGCAGTATTTT. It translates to CASSSGSGGDTQYF. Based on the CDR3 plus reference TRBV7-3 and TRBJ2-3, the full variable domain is GAGVSQTPSNKVTEKGKYVELRCDPISGHTALYWYRQSLGQGPEFLIYFQGTGAADDSGLPNDRFFAVRPEGSVSTLKIQRTERGDSAVYLCASSSGSGGDTQYFGPGTRLTVL.

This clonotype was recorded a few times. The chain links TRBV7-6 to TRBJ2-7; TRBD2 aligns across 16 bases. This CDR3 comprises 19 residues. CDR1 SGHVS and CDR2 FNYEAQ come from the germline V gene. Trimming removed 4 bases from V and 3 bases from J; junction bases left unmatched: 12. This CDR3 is CASSSTFGTSGRAVYEQYF. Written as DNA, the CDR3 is TGTGCCAGCAGCTCAACCTTTGGGACTAGCGGGAGGGCCGTCTACGAGCAGTACTTC.

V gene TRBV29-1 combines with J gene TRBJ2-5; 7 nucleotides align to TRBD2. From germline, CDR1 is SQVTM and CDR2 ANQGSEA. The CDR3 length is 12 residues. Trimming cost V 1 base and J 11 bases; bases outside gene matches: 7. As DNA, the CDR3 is TGCAGCGTTGAAGGGGGGGAGGGGTCTCAGTACTTC. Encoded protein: CSVEGGEGSQYF.

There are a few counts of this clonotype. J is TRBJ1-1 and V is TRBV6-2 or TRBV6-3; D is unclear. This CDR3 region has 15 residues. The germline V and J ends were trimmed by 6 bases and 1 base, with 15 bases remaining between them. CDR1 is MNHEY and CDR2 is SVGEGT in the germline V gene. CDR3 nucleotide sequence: TGTGCCAGCAGCAAACGCGCGGCTCCGAACACTGAAGCTTTCTTT. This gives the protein CASSKRAAPNTEAFF.

The CDR3 protein is CASSYSDRGGSPLHF. The CDR3 coding sequence is TGTGCCAGCAGTTACTCGGACAGGGGAGGTTCACCCCTCCACTTT. The V call is TRBV6-5, the J call TRBJ1-6, with 9 nucleotides matching TRBD1. The CDR3 has 15 amino acids. V was clipped by 0 bases and J by 9 bases; unmatched bases: 3. CDR1 is MNHEY, CDR2 SVGAGI, per germline.

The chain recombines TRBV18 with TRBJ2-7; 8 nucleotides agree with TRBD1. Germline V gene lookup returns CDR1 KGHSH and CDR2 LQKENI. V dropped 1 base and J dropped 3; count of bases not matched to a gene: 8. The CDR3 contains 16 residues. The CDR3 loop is CASSPQHVDRGYEQYF. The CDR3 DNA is TGTGCCAGCTCACCACAGCACGTCGACAGGGGCTACGAGCAGTACTTC.

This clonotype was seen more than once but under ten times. Here the CDR3 DNA reads TGCAGCCGACTAGCGGGAGGGCCTCCCTACGAGCAGTACTTC. The encoded protein is CSRLAGGPPYEQYF. The V and J genes are TRBV20-1 and TRBJ2-7; 14 bases are a match to TRBD2. Germline CDR1 DFQATT, CDR2 SNEGSKA (reference sequence). The CDR3 length is 14 residues.

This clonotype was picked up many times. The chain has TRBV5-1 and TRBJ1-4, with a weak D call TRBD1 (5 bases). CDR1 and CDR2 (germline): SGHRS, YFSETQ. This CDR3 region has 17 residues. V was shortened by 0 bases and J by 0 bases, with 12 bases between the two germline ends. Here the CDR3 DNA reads TGCGCCAGCAGCTTGGCCCCGGGGGGTCCAACTAATGAAAAACTGTTTTTT. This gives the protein CASSLAPGGPTNEKLFF.

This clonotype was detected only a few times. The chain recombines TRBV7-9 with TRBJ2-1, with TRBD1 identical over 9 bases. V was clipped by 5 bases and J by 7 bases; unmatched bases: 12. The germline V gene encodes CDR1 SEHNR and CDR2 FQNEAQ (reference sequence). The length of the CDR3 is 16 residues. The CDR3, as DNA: TGTGCCAGCAGCCATGCCCCGGGACAGGGAACGAATGAGCAGTTCTTC. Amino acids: CASSHAPGQGTNEQFF.

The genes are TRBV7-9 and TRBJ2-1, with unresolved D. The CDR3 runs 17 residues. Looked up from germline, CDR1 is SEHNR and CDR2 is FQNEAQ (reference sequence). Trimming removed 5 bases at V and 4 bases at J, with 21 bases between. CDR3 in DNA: TGTGCCAGCAGCCCGTCGACCCGGCTTCCCGAATACAATGAGCAGTTCTTC. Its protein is CASSPSTRLPEYNEQFF.

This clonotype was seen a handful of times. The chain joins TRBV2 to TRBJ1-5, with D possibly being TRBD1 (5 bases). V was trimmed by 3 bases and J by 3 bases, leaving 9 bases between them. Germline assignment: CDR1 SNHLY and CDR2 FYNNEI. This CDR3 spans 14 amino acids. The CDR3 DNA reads TGTGCCAGCAGTGACAGGGCAGACAATCAGCCCCAGCATTTT. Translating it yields CASSDRADNQPQHF.

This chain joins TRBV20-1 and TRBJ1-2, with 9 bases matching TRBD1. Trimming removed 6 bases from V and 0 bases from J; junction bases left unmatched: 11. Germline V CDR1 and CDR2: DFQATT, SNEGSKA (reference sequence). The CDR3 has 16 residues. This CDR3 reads CSATPTGGRANYGYTF. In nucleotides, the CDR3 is TGCAGTGCAACTCCGACAGGGGGAAGAGCTAACTATGGCTACACCTTC.

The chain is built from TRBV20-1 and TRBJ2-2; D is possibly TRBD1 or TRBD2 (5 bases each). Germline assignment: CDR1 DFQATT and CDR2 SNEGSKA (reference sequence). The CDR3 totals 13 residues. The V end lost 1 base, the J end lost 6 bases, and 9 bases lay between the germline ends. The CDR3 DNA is TGCAGTGCTAGAGTTGGGGGAGCCGGGGAGCTGTTTTTT. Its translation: CSARVGGAGELFF.

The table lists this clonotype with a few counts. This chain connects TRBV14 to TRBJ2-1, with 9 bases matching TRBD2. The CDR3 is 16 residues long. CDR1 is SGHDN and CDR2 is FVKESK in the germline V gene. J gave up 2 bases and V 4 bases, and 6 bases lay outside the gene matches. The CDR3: CASSRMTSGTYNEQFF. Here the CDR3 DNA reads TGTGCCAGCAGCCGGATGACTAGCGGAACCTACAATGAGCAGTTCTTC.